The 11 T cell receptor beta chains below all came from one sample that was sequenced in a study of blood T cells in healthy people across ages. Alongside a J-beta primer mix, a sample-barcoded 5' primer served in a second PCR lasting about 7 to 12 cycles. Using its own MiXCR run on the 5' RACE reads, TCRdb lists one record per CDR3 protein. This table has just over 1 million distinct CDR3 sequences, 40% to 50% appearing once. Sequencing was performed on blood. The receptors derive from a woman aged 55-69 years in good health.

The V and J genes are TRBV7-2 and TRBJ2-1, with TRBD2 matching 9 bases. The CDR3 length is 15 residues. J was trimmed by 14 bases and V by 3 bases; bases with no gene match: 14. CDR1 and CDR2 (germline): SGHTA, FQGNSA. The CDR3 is CASSLPLAGKRRKFF. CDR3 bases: TGTGCCAGCAGCTTGCCTCTAGCGGGGAAACGAAGAAAGTTCTTC.

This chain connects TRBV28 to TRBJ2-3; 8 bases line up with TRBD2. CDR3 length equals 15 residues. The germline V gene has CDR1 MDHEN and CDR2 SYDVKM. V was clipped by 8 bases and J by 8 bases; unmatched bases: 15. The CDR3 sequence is CASGTTGLVLVTQYF. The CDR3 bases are TGTGCCAGCGGAACCACGGGACTAGTTCTTGTTACGCAGTATTTT.

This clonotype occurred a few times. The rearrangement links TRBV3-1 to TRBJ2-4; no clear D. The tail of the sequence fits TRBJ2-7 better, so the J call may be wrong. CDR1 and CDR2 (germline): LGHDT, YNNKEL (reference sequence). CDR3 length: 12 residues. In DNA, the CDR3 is TGTGCCAGCAGCCAAGTTATGTACGAGCAGTACTTC. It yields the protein CASSQVMYEQYF.

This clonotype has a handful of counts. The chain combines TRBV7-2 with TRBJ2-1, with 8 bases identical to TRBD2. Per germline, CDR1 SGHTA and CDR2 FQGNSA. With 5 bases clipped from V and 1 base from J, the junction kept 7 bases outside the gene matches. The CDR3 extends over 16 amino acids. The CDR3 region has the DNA TGTGCCAGCAGCCGGCGACTAGCGTCTTCCTACAATGAGCAGTTCTTC. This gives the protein CASSRRLASSYNEQFF.

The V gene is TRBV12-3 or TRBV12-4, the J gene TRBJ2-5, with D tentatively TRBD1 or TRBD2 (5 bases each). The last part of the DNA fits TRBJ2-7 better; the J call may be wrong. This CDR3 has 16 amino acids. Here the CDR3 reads CASSITGTENTYEQYF. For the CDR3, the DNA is TGTGCCAGCAGTATTACCGGGACGGAAAACACCTACGAGCAGTACTTC.

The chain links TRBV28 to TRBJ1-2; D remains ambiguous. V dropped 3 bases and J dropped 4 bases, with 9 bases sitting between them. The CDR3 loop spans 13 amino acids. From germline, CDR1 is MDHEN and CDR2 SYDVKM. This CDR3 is CASSLAVGYGYTF. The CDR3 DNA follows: TGTGCCAGCAGTTTGGCGGTGGGCTATGGCTACACCTTC.

CDR3 amino acids: CAWSVQTNEKLFF. The CDR3 DNA reads TGTGCCTGGAGTGTTCAAACCAATGAAAAACTGTTTTTT. The chain is built from TRBV30 and TRBJ1-4; D remains unclear. This CDR3 is 13 amino acids long. Germline V gives CDR1 GTSNPN, CDR2 SVGIG (reference sequence). Between the trimmed V and J ends, which lost 0 bases and 5 bases, there was a span of 7 bases.

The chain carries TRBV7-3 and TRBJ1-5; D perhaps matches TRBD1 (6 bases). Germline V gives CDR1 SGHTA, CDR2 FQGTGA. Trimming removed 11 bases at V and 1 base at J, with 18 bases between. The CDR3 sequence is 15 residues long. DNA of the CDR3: TGTGCCGTTCTAAAGGGGGGGGTAAGCAATCAGCCCCAGCATTTT. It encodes CAVLKGGVSNQPQHF.

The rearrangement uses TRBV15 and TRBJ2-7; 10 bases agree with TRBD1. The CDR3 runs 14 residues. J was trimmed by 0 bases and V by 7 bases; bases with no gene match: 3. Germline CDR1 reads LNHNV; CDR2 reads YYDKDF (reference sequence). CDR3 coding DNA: TGTGCCACCAACCGGGACAGGGGCTCCTACGAGCAGTACTTC. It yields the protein CATNRDRGSYEQYF.

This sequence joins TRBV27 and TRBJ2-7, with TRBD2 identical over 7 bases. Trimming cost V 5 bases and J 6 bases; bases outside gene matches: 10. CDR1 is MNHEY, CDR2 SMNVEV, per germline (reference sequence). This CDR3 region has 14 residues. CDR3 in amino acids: CASSRKTSICEQYF. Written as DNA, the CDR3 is TGTGCCAGCAGTCGAAAGACTAGCATCTGCGAGCAGTACTTC.

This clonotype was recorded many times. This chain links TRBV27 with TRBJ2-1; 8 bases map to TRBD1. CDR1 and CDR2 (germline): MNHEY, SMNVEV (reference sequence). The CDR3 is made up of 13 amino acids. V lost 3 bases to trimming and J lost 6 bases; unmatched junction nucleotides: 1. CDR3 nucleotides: TGTGCCAGCAGTTTTGGACAGGGCAATGAGCAGTTCTTC. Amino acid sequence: CASSFGQGNEQFF.